Sequencing of this TCR beta chain was carried out in a study of T-cell reconstitution after alpha-beta-depleted transplantation in children. This clonotype was detected only a few times. For TCRbeta, the library was prepared with unique molecular identifiers. TCRdb re-analysed the PCR reads in MiXCR, keeping a single row per CDR3 protein. This table holds about 610,000 distinct CDR3 sequences, approximately 10% found once. The material sequenced was PBMCs from the stem cell graft donor, taken from the stem cell graft. This TCR was sampled from a human donor who donated a stem cell graft to a child with acute myeloid leukemia.

The CDR3 reads CAWRPGLGRWDEQFF. As DNA, the CDR3 is TGTGCCTGGAGACCCGGACTAGGTCGGTGGGATGAGCAGTTCTTC. This chain joins TRBV30 and TRBJ2-1, with 7 bases identical to TRBD2. The V gene end was trimmed by 3 bases and the J gene end by 8 bases; junction bases not matched to a gene: 13. Germline CDR1 is GTSNPN and CDR2 is SVGIG (reference sequence). CDR3 length: 15 residues.